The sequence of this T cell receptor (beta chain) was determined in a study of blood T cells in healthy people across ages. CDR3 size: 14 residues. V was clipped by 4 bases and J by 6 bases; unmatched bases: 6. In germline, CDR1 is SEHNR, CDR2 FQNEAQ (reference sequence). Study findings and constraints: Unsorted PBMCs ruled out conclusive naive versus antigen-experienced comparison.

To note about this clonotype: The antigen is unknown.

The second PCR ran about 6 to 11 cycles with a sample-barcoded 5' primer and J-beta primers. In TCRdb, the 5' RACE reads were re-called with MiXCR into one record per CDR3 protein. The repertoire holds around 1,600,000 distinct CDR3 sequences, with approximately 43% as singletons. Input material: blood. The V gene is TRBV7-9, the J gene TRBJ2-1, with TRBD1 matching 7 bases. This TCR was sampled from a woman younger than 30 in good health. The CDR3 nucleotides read TGTGCCAGCAGCTCAAACAGGGGTGGCAATGAGCAGTTCTTC. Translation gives CASSSNRGGNEQFF.